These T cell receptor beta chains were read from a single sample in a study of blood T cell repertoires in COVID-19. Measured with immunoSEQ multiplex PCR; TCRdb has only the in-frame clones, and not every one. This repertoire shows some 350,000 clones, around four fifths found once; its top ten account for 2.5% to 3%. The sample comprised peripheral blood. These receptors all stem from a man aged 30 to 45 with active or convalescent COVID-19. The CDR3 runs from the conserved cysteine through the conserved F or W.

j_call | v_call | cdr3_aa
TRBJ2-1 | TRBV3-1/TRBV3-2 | CASSLRDYQIGNEQFF
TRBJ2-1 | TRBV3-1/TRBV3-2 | CASSQVPSGIGEQFF
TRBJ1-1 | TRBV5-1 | CASSLGRRNTEAFF
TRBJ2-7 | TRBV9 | CASSVGQGTYEQYF
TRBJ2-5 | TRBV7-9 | CASRKRGGQETQYF
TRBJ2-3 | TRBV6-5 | CASSYKGRYFDTQYF
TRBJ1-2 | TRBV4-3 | CASSQDRGTYGYTF
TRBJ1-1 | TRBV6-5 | CASHRDGSEAFF
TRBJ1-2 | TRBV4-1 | CASSHPAGSRQYGYTF
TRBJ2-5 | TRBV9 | CASSVRVGETQYF
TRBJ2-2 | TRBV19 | CASSISGTGRPDTGELFF
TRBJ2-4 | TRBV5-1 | CASSLAVGSIQYF
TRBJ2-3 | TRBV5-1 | CASSRAADTQYF
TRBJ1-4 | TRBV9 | CASSPGVGNEKLFF
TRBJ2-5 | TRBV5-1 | CASHSEAETQYF
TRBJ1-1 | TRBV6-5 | CASSYSTATEAFF
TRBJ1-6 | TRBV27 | CASSLYRGGSNSPLHF
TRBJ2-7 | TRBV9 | CASSVGIGGNYEQYF
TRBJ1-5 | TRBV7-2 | CASSLEGRGHQPQHF
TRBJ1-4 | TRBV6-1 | CASSETGTLRTNEKLFF
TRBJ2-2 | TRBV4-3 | CASSQDSGYSNTGELFF
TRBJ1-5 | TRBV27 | CASSLARGNQPQHF
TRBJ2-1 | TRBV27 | CASSIGLAGGLNEQFF
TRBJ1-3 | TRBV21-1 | CASSGKAASSGNTIYF
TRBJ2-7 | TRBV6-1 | CASSESPTGGHYEQYF
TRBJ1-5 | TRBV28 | CASSPPNQPQHF
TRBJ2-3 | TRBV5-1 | CASSGTPEGFDTQYF
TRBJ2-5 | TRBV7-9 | CASSRDSQETQYF
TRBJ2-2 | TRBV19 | CASSIAGGNTGELFF
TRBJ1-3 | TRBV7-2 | CASSIQGALSGNTIYF
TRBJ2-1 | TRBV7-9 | CASSWGRDSYNEQFF
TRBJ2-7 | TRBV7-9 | CASSPTQGNYEQYF
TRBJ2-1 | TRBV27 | CASSRRDKAFF
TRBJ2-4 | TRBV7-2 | CASSPTSYPTPAKNIQYF
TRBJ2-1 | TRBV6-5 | CASTSTGGQNEQFF
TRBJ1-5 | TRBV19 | CASSSTGSPQHF
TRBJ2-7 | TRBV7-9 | CASSLGRGTYEQYF
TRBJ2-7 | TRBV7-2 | CASSRLGGGNYEQYF
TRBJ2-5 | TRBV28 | CASSSGGLETQYF
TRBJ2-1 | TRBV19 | CASSSGGRSYNEQFF
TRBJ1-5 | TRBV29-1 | CSVELEEQPQHF
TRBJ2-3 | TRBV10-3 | CAITIPRRGGQDTQYF